This T cell receptor (beta chain) was identified during a study of cytomegalovirus exposure and HLA in healthy donors. This CDR3 comprises 11 residues. CDR1 is WNHNN and CDR2 is SYGVQD in the germline V gene (reference sequence). The germline V and J ends were trimmed by 6 bases and 7 bases, with 7 bases remaining between them. Both 60 Vbeta primers and 13 Jbeta primers went into the PCR. The data were produced by immunoSEQ multiplex PCR, yet TCRdb's version contains in-frame clones alone and is incomplete. Of some 160,000 clones in the sample, 60% to 85% were seen once. The rearrangement joins TRBV10-1 to TRBJ1-5; the D is unclear. This TCR came from a woman aged 35 to 49 in good health and CMV-seronegative. The sample was PBMCs. The CDR3 nucleotides are TGCGCCAGCAGCCTATGGCAGCCCCAGCATTTT. Translation gives CASSLWQPQHF.